This T cell receptor beta chain was identified in a study of response to subunit inactivated influenza vaccine. Findings of the study overall: That few new T cells are recruited by each seasonal influenza vaccination was the authors' suggestion.

TCRdb ran MiXCR on the RT-PCR reads and lists one entry per CDR3 protein. The sample lists over 650,000 distinct CDR3 sequences; about a fifth were seen once. Turning to this clonotype: The antigen is not known.

The CDR3 totals 15 residues. V was shortened by 6 bases and J by 1 base, with 12 bases between the two germline ends. The TCR comes from a man aged 50-59 years who received an inactivated influenza vaccine. The sequencing here drew on PBMCs from blood, taken approximately 5 days after vaccination. The chain is built from TRBV12-3 or TRBV12-4 and TRBJ2-2, with D maybe TRBD2 (7 bases). The CDR3 reads CASSRGARNTGELFF. The DNA for the CDR3 is TGTGCCAGCAGCCGGGGGGCCCGGAACACCGGGGAGCTGTTTTTT.